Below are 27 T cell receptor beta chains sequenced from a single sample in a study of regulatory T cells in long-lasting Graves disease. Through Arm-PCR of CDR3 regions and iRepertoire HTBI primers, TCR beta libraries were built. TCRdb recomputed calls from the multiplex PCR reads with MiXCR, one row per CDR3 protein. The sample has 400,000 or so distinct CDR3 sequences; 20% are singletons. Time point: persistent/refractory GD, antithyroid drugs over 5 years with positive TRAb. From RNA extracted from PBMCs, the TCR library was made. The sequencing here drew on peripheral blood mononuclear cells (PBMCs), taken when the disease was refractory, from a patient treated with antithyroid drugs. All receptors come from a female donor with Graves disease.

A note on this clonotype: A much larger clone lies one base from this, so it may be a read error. In DNA form, the CDR3 reads TGTGCCGGCAGTCCATCCTTTACGGGACAGCTTTATCAGCCCCAGCATTTT. It encodes CAGSPSFTGQLYQPQHF. The chain is built from TRBV6-1 and TRBJ1-5, with TRBD1 identical over 7 bases. The germline CDR1 and CDR2 sequences are MNHNS and SASEGT. The CDR3 extends over 17 amino acids.

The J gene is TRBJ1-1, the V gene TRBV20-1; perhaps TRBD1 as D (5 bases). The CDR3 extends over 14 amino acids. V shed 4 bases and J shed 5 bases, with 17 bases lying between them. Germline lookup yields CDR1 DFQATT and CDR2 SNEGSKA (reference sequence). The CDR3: CSAIGHKVWTEAFF. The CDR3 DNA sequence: TGCAGTGCTATAGGACACAAAGTGTGGACTGAAGCTTTCTTT.

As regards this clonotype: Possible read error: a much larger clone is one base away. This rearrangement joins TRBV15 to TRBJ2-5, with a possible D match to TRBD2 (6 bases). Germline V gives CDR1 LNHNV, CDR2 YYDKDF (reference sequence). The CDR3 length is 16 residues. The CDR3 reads CTTSGETRPGGETQYF. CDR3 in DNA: TGTACCACCAGCGGCGAGACCCGACCTGGGGGGGAGACCCAGTACTTC.

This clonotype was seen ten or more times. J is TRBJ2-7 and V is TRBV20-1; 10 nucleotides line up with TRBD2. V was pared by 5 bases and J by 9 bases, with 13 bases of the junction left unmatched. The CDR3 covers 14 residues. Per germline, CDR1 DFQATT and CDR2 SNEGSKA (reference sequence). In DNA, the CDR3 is TGCAGTGCTCCCGGGACTAGCGCACAGACGGGGCAGTACTTC. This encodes CSAPGTSAQTGQYF.

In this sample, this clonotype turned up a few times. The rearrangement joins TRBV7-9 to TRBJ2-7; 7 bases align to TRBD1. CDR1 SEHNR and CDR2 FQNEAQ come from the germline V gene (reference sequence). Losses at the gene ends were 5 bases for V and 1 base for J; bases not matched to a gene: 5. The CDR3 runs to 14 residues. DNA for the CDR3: TGTGCCAGCAGCCCGGACAGGCCGTCCTACGAGCAGTACTTC. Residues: CASSPDRPSYEQYF. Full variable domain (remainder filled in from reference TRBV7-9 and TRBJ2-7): DTGVSQNPRHKITKRGQNVTFRCDPISEHNRLYWYRQTLGQGPEFLTYFQNEAQLEKSRLLSDRFSAERPKGSFSTLEIQRTEQGDSAMYLCASSPDRPSYEQYFGPGTRLTVT.

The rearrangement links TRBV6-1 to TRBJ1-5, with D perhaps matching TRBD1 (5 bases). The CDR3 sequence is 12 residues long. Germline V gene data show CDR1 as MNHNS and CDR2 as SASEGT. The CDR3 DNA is TGTACCACTGGGACGTCTATGAGGCCCCAGCATTTT. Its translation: CTTGTSMRPQHF.

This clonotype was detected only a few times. This CDR3 is CASSYTATGLETQYF. The DNA of the CDR3 is TGTGCCAGCAGTTATACCGCGACAGGGCTAGAGACCCAGTACTTC. This sequence joins TRBV6-2 or TRBV6-3 and TRBJ2-5, with 7 bases matching TRBD1. V was clipped by 3 bases and J by 4 bases; unmatched bases: 8. The CDR3 has 15 amino acids. Germline values: CDR1 MNHEY, CDR2 SVGEGT.

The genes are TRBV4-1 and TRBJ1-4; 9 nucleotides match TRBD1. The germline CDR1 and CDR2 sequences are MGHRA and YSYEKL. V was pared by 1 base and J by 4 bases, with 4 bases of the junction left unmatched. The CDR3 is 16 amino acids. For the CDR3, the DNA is TGCGCCAGCAGCCAAGTTGGGACAGGGTTTAATGAAAAACTGTTTTTT. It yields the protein CASSQVGTGFNEKLFF.

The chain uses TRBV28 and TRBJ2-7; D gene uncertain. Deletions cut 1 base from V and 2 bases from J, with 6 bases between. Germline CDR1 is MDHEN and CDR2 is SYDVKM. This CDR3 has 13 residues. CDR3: CASSLLDPYEQYF. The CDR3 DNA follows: TGTGCCAGCAGTTTATTAGACCCCTACGAGCAGTACTTC.

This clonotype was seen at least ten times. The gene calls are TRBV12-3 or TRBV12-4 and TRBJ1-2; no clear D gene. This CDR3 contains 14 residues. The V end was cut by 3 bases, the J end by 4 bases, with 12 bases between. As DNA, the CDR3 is TGTGCCAGCAGTTTGTTTCGCGGGGTCTATGGCTACACCTTC. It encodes CASSLFRGVYGYTF.

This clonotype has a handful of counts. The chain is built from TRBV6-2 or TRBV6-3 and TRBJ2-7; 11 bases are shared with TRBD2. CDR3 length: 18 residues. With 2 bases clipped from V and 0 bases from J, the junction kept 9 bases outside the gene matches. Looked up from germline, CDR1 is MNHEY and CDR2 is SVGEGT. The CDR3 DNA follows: TGTGCCAGCAGTTACACGAGGGATAGCGGGAGGGCCTCCTACGAGCAGTACTTC. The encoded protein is CASSYTRDSGRASYEQYF.

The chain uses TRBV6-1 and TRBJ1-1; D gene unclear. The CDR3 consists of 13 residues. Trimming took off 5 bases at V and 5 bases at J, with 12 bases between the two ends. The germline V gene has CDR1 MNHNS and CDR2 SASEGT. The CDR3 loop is CASSRLGRTEAFF. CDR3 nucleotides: TGTGCCAGCAGTCGACTGGGGAGAACTGAAGCTTTCTTT.

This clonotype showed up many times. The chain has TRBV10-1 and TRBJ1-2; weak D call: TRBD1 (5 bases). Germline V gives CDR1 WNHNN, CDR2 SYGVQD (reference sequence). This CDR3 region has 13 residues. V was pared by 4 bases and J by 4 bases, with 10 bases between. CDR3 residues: CASSVGDVYGYTF. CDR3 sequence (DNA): TGCGCCAGCAGTGTGGGGGATGTCTATGGCTACACCTTC.

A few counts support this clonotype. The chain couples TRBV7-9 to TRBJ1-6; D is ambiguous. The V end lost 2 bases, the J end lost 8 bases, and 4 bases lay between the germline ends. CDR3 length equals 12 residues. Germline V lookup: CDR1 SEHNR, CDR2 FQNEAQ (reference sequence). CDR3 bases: TGTGCCAGCAGCTTAACGGATTCACCCCTCCACTTT. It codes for CASSLTDSPLHF.

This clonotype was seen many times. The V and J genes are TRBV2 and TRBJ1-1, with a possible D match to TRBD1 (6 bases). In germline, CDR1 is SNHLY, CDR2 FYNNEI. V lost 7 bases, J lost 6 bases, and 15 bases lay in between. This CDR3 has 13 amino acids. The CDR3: CASKALGAAEAFF. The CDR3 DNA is TGTGCCAGCAAAGCTCTGGGGGCCGCTGAAGCTTTCTTT. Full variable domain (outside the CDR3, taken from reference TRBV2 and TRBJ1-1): EPEVTQTPSHQVTQMGQEVILRCVPISNHLYFYWYRQILGQKVEFLVSFYNNEISEKSEIFDDQFSVERPDGSNFTLKIRSTKLEDSAMYFCASKALGAAEAFFGQGTRLTVV.

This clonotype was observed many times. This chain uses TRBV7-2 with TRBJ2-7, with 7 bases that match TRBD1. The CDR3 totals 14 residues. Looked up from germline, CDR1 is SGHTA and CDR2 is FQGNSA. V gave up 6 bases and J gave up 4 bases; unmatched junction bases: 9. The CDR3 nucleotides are TGTGCCAGCAGGTTCCGGGACAGTCCTTACGAGCAGTACTTC. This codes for CASRFRDSPYEQYF. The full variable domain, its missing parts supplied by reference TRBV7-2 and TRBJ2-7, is GAGVSQSPSNKVTEKGKDVELRCDPISGHTALYWYRQSLGQGLEFLIYFQGNSAPDKSGLPSDRFSAERTGGSVSTLTIQRTQQEDSAVYLCASRFRDSPYEQYFGPGTRLTVT.

DNA of the CDR3: TGTGCCAGCAGCGTAGCTACGGGGCAGGGCGGTGACGAGCAGTACTTC. As protein: CASSVATGQGGDEQYF. The chain combines TRBV9 with TRBJ2-7; the D gene could be TRBD1 or TRBD2 (5 bases each). The CDR3 is made up of 16 amino acids. CDR1 is SGDLS and CDR2 is YYNGEE in the germline V gene. V was clipped by 0 bases and J by 5 bases, with 18 bases between them.

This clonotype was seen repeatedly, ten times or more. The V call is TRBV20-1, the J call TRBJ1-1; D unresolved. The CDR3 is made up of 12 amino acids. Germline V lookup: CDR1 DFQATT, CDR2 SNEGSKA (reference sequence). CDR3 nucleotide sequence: TGCAGCCCCGACAAAGGGAACACTGAAGCTTTCTTT. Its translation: CSPDKGNTEAFF.

CDR3 in amino acids: CASSQNRVGYTF. The CDR3 DNA reads as TGTGCCAGCAGCCAGAACAGGGTCGGCTACACCTTC. The chain joins TRBV16 to TRBJ1-2; tentative D call: TRBD1 (6 bases). Trimming pared 3 bases from V and 8 bases from J, leaving 10 bases between. CDR1 KGHSY and CDR2 FQNENV come from the germline V gene. This CDR3 is built from 12 residues.

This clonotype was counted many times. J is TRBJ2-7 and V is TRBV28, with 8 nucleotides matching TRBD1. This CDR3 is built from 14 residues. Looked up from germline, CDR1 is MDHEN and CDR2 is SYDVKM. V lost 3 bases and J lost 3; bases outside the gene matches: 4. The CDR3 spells CASSFRGRSYEQYF. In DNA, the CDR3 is TGTGCCAGCAGTTTCAGGGGGCGAAGCTACGAGCAGTACTTC.

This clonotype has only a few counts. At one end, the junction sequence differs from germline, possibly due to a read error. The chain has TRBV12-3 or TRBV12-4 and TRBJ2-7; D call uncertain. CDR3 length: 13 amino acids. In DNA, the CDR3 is TGTACCAGCACCAAGGAGCACTTGGGCGAGCAGTACTTC. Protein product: CTSTKEHLGEQYF.

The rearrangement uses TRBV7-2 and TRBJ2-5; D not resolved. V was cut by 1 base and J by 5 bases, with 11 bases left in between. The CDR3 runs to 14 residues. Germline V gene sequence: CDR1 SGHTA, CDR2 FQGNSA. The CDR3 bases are TGTGCCAGCAGCTTAGTCTTGGGGTGGGAGACCCAGTACTTC. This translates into CASSLVLGWETQYF. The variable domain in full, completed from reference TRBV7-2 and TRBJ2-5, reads GAGVSQSPSNKVTEKGKDVELRCDPISGHTALYWYRQSLGQGLEFLIYFQGNSAPDKSGLPSDRFSAERTGGSVSTLTIQRTQQEDSAVYLCASSLVLGWETQYFGPGTRLLVL.

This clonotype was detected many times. The CDR3 spells CASGPLVPGELFF. The CDR3 nucleotides read TGTGCCAGCGGGCCCTTAGTCCCCGGGGAGCTGTTTTTT. The chain combines TRBV12-3 or TRBV12-4 with TRBJ2-2; D not resolved. The V and J ends lost 8 bases and 6 bases respectively, with 13 bases between them. The CDR3 spans 13 residues.

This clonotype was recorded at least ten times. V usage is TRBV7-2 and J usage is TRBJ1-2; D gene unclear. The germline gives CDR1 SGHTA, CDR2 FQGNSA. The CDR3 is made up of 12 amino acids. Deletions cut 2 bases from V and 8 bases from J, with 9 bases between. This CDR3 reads CASSLLGSGYTF. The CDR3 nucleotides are TGTGCCAGCAGCTTATTAGGTTCCGGCTACACCTTC.

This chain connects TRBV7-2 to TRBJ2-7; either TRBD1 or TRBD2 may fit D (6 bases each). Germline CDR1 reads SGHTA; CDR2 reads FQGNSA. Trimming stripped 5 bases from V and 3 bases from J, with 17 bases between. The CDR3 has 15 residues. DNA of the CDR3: TGTGCCAGCAGCCCCGGCGGGACATTCCACTACGAGCAGTACTTC. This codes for CASSPGGTFHYEQYF.

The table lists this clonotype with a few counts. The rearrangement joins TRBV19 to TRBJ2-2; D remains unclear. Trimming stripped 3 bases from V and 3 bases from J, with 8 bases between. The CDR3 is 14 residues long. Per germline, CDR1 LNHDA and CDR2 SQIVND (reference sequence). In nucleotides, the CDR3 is TGTGCCAGTAGTATCAGTTCTTACACCGGGGAGCTGTTTTTT. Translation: CASSISSYTGELFF.

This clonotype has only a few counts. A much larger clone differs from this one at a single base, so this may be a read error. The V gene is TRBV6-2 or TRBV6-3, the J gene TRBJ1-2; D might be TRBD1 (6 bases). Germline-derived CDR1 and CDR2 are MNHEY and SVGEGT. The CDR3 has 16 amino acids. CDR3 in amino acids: CASSYSRAGESYGHTF. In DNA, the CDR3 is TGTGCCAGCAGTTACTCTCGGGCAGGGGAGAGCTATGGCCACACCTTC.